The next 27 T cell receptor beta chains were all read from a single sample in a study of T-cell reconstitution after alpha-beta-depleted transplantation in children. The authors prepared the TCRbeta library with unique molecular identifiers. MiXCR, applied by TCRdb to the PCR reads, yields one record per CDR3 protein. The top ten hold 3.8% of the sample, which has about 370,000 distinct CDR3 sequences, around 20% seen once. Sequences were derived from PBMCs from the stem cell graft donor, sampled from the stem cell graft. These TCRs come from a human donor who donated a stem cell graft to a child with acute myeloid leukemia.

This clonotype was observed a handful of times. The rearrangement uses TRBV4-3 and TRBJ2-6, with D possibly TRBD1 on 6 matching bases. From germline, CDR1 is LGHNA and CDR2 YSLEER. V dropped 1 base and J dropped 0 bases, with 13 bases sitting between them. The CDR3 covers 18 residues. The CDR3 region is CASSQGLQGYSGANVLTF. The CDR3 region has the DNA TGCGCCAGCAGCCAAGGTCTACAGGGTTACTCTGGGGCCAACGTCCTGACTTTC.

The V call is TRBV4-1, the J call TRBJ2-3; 9 bases map to TRBD2. Germline loops: CDR1 MGHRA, CDR2 YSYEKL. V lost 4 bases, J lost 2 bases, and 7 bases stayed unmatched. The CDR3 runs 16 residues. The CDR3 loop is CASSLTLAGFTDTQYF. The CDR3 bases are TGCGCCAGCAGCCTGACCCTAGCGGGATTCACAGATACGCAGTATTTT.

This clonotype was observed many times. The chain has TRBV20-1 and TRBJ2-5, with a possible D match to TRBD2 (6 bases). Trimming removed 3 bases from V and 2 bases from J, with 7 bases in between. The CDR3 extends over 12 amino acids. Germline-derived CDR1 and CDR2 are DFQATT and SNEGSKA (reference sequence). The chain's CDR3 is CSASGGQETQYF. The DNA of the CDR3 is TGCAGTGCTAGTGGGGGGCAAGAGACCCAGTACTTC.

This clonotype was observed many times. The chain employs TRBV20-1 and TRBJ2-7; perhaps TRBD2 as D (5 bases). Deletions cut 3 bases from V and 2 bases from J, with 8 bases between. CDR3 size: 12 residues. In germline, CDR1 is DFQATT, CDR2 SNEGSKA (reference sequence). The CDR3 bases are TGCAGTGCTAGCGGGAACGCCTACGAGCAGTACTTC. This gives the protein CSASGNAYEQYF.

This clonotype turned up a few times. The chain couples TRBV28 to TRBJ2-1; 9 bases map to TRBD1. Germline V gene sequence: CDR1 MDHEN, CDR2 SYDVKM. The CDR3 totals 16 residues. V lost 4 bases to trimming and J lost 4 bases; unmatched junction nucleotides: 8. The CDR3 DNA sequence: TGTGCCAGCAGTTCGGGACAGGGCCAGTGGTACAATGAGCAGTTCTTC. This gives the protein CASSSGQGQWYNEQFF.

This clonotype was seen many times. V is TRBV10-3 and J is TRBJ2-7; 10 nucleotides match TRBD2. V dropped 3 bases and J dropped 5; count of bases not matched to a gene: 7. The CDR3 has 15 amino acids. The germline V gene has CDR1 ENHRY and CDR2 SYGVKD. The CDR3 spells CAISDLAGGGNEQYF. The CDR3 DNA sequence: TGTGCCATCAGTGATTTAGCGGGAGGTGGGAACGAGCAGTACTTC.

This clonotype has more than one count but fewer than ten. This chain uses TRBV20-1 with TRBJ2-5; D gene unclear. CDR1 and CDR2 (germline): DFQATT, SNEGSKA (reference sequence). V was cut by 4 bases and J by 4 bases, with 7 bases left in between. CDR3 size: 11 residues. The CDR3: CSANFGETQYF. DNA of the CDR3: TGCAGTGCTAACTTCGGAGAGACCCAGTACTTC.

This clonotype has only a few counts. The gene calls are TRBV20-1 and TRBJ1-5; D may be TRBD1 (6 bases). V was trimmed by 4 bases and J by 0 bases, leaving 10 bases between them. CDR3 length: 14 residues. Germline CDR1 reads DFQATT; CDR2 reads SNEGSKA (reference sequence). The CDR3 is CSAKQGNSNQPQHF. The CDR3 bases are TGCAGTGCTAAACAGGGAAATAGCAATCAGCCCCAGCATTTT.

The CDR3 reads CASSRGLAGGLGNEQFF. CDR3 coding DNA: TGCGCCAGCAGCCGGGGGCTAGCGGGAGGTCTAGGGAATGAGCAGTTCTTC. V is TRBV5-1 and J is TRBJ2-1, with 11 bases that match TRBD2. The CDR3 extends over 17 amino acids. Germline CDR1 and CDR2: SGHRS and YFSETQ. The V and J ends lost 4 bases and 7 bases, in that order; junction bases with no gene match: 13. The full variable domain, with the rest looked up from reference TRBV5-1 and TRBJ2-1, is KAGVTQTPRYLIKTRGQQVTLSCSPISGHRSVSWYQQTPGQGLQFLFEYFSETQRNKGNFPGRFSGRQFSNSRSEMNVSTLELGDSALYLCASSRGLAGGLGNEQFFGPGTRLTVL.

This clonotype was seen many times. The rearrangement uses TRBV12-3 or TRBV12-4 and TRBJ2-3; D is perhaps TRBD2 (6 bases). Trimming shortened V by 5 bases and J by 0 bases, and 21 bases separated the two germline ends. The CDR3 covers 18 residues. In DNA form, the CDR3 reads TGTGCCAGCAGTCCGGGTGCGGGACTCGGAACTAGCACAGATACGCAGTATTTT. This gives the protein CASSPGAGLGTSTDTQYF.

The V call is TRBV11-2, the J call TRBJ2-6; possibly TRBD1 for D (5 bases). V shed 5 bases and J shed 3 bases, with 8 bases lying between them. Germline CDR1 is SGHAT and CDR2 is FQNNGV. The CDR3 runs to 14 residues. CDR3 nucleotide sequence: TGTGCCAGCAGCAGGGGTTATGGGGCCAACGTCCTGACTTTC. Translation gives CASSRGYGANVLTF.

The gene calls are TRBV29-1 and TRBJ2-1, with D perhaps TRBD2 (7 bases). The length of the CDR3 is 15 residues. The V gene's germline CDR1 is SQVTM and CDR2 ANQGSEA. Trimming removed 1 base at V and 5 bases at J, with 15 bases between. CDR3 sequence reads: CSVEVGGRQDNEQFF. The CDR3 DNA follows: TGCAGCGTTGAAGTCGGGGGGCGTCAGGACAATGAGCAGTTCTTC.

In its sample, this clonotype was seen many times. This chain uses TRBV6-2 or TRBV6-3 with TRBJ2-7; 8 bases fit TRBD2. CDR1 and CDR2 (germline): MNHEY, SVGEGT. J lost 6 bases, V lost 2 bases, and 6 bases had no gene match. The CDR3 is made up of 14 amino acids. The CDR3 loop reads CASSYVPTSVEQYF. In nucleotides, the CDR3 is TGTGCCAGCAGTTACGTCCCGACTAGCGTCGAGCAGTACTTC.

There are a few counts of this clonotype. This rearrangement joins TRBV20-1 to TRBJ2-7; tentative D call: TRBD2 (6 bases). Germline CDR1 reads DFQATT; CDR2 reads SNEGSKA (reference sequence). CDR3 length: 13 residues. Trimming took 4 bases from V and 7 from J, leaving 17 bases between them. The CDR3 DNA reads TGCAGTGCTAAACCGACGGGGACTGGGGAGCAGTACTTC. The encoded protein is CSAKPTGTGEQYF.

This clonotype was observed a few times. This chain connects TRBV20-1 to TRBJ2-7; no clear D gene. The CDR3 loop spans 14 amino acids. Trimming left V 3 bases short and J 3 bases short, with 15 bases between. CDR1 and CDR2 (germline): DFQATT, SNEGSKA (reference sequence). The CDR3 DNA reads TGCAGTGCTAGGTTTTACACACAAGGCTACGAGCAGTACTTC. It yields the protein CSARFYTQGYEQYF.

This clonotype has a handful of counts. The chain combines TRBV7-9 with TRBJ2-3; 10 positions match TRBD2. V dropped 4 bases and J dropped 5; count of bases not matched to a gene: 6. In germline, CDR1 is SEHNR, CDR2 FQNEAQ (reference sequence). The CDR3 sequence is 15 residues long. CDR3 protein: CASSSSGRAGDTQYF. The CDR3 nucleotides read TGTGCCAGCAGCTCCAGCGGGAGGGCGGGAGATACGCAGTATTTT.

The chain is built from TRBV6-5 and TRBJ2-3, with D possibly matching TRBD2 (7 bases). The germline CDR1 and CDR2 sequences are MNHEY and SVGAGI. The V end lost 2 bases, the J end lost 3 bases, and 12 bases lay between the germline ends. The CDR3 is 15 residues long. The CDR3 is CASSYRGGFTDTQYF. Here the CDR3 DNA reads TGTGCCAGCAGTTACAGGGGGGGGTTTACAGATACGCAGTATTTT.

This clonotype was detected only a few times. The chain combines TRBV2 with TRBJ2-1; maybe TRBD1 (5 bases). Trimming removed 1 base from V and 13 bases from J, with 8 bases in between. The CDR3 length is 11 residues. Germline V gives CDR1 SNHLY, CDR2 FYNNEI. The CDR3 loop is CASSEVDNQFF. The CDR3 DNA sequence: TGTGCCAGCAGTGAAGTGGACAATCAGTTCTTC.

The chain is built from TRBV3-1 and TRBJ2-1; no clear D gene. Trimming removed 3 bases at V and 8 bases at J, with 8 bases between. CDR1 and CDR2 from the germline V gene are LGHDT and YNNKEL (reference sequence). The CDR3 runs 12 residues. For the CDR3, the DNA is TGTGCCAGCAGCCAGGCCAGAGATGAGCAGTTCTTC. As protein: CASSQARDEQFF.

This clonotype was counted at least ten times. This chain joins TRBV5-6 and TRBJ1-4, with TRBD1 matching over 9 bases. Germline loops: CDR1 SGHDT, CDR2 YYEEEE. CDR3 size: 13 residues. Losses at the gene ends were 3 bases for V and 6 bases for J; bases not matched to a gene: 0. CDR3 sequence: CASSWTGDEKLFF. The CDR3 bases are TGTGCCAGCAGCTGGACAGGGGATGAAAAACTGTTTTTT.

Only a few counts were recorded for this clonotype. V gene TRBV20-1 combines with J gene TRBJ1-5; possibly TRBD1 for D (6 bases). Trimming removed 5 bases at V and 3 bases at J, with 17 bases between. The germline V gene encodes CDR1 DFQATT and CDR2 SNEGSKA (reference sequence). CDR3 size: 15 residues. CDR3 nucleotides: TGCAGTGCTCCTGATTATGGACAGTCCAATCAGCCCCAGCATTTT. This gives the protein CSAPDYGQSNQPQHF.

The gene calls are TRBV7-2 and TRBJ1-5; 7 nucleotides align to TRBD1. From germline, CDR1 is SGHTA and CDR2 FQGNSA. The CDR3 sequence is 17 residues long. Losses at the gene ends were 7 bases for V and 5 bases for J; bases not matched to a gene: 17. The CDR3 sequence is CASTTDRVGTFYQPQHF. The CDR3 DNA follows: TGTGCCAGCACCACCGACAGGGTAGGGACCTTTTATCAGCCCCAGCATTTT.

At least ten counts were recorded for this clonotype. V gene TRBV20-1 combines with J gene TRBJ2-1; the D is unclear. This CDR3 has 12 amino acids. CDR1 is DFQATT and CDR2 is SNEGSKA in the germline V gene (reference sequence). V lost 4 bases, J lost 5 bases, and 9 bases lay in between. The CDR3, as DNA: TGCAGTGCTACAAGACCCAACAATGAGCAGTTCTTC. It encodes CSATRPNNEQFF.

This clonotype has a handful of counts. The rearrangement uses TRBV28 and TRBJ2-6; 11 positions match TRBD1. CDR1 is MDHEN, CDR2 SYDVKM, per germline. The CDR3 contains 18 residues. Germline trimming cut 5 bases from V and 2 bases from J; bases unmatched to any gene: 8. The CDR3 is CASSPPWTGGAGANVLTF. In DNA, the CDR3 is TGTGCCAGCAGTCCCCCCTGGACAGGGGGCGCTGGGGCCAACGTCCTGACTTTC. Full variable domain (outside the CDR3, taken from reference TRBV28 and TRBJ2-6): DVKVTQSSRYLVKRTGEKVFLECVQDMDHENMFWYRQDPGLGLRLIYFSYDVKMKEKGDIPEGYSVSREKKERFSLILESASTNQTSMYLCASSPPWTGGAGANVLTFGAGSRLTVL.

V gene TRBV20-1 combines with J gene TRBJ2-1; D is unclear. CDR3 length: 14 residues. The V gene lost 1 base and the J gene lost 2 bases, with 9 bases spanning the gap. Germline V CDR1 and CDR2: DFQATT, SNEGSKA (reference sequence). The CDR3 reads CSARGHGAYNEQFF. CDR3 coding DNA: TGCAGTGCTAGAGGCCATGGGGCCTACAATGAGCAGTTCTTC.

The J gene is TRBJ2-1, the V gene TRBV5-1, with D perhaps TRBD1 (5 bases). V was pared by 2 bases and J by 0 bases, with 15 bases between. The V gene's germline CDR1 is SGHRS and CDR2 YFSETQ. The CDR3 length is 17 residues. Written as DNA, the CDR3 is TGCGCCAGCAGCTTCTTTCCAGGGCAGATCTCCTACAATGAGCAGTTCTTC. Residues: CASSFFPGQISYNEQFF.

This clonotype was detected only a few times. V is TRBV10-3 and J is TRBJ2-3; the match to TRBD2 covers 13 bases. V gave up 6 bases and J gave up 4 bases; unmatched junction bases: 7. The CDR3 contains 16 residues. Germline-derived CDR1 and CDR2 are ENHRY and SYGVKD. CDR3 sequence: CAISSGLAGYPDTQYF. The CDR3 bases are TGTGCCATCAGCTCGGGACTAGCGGGATACCCAGATACGCAGTATTTT.